The 6 T cell receptor beta chains presented below share a single source sample, sequenced in a study of shared clonotypes between healthy human individuals. Naive CD8 cells lacked CD45RO and underwent positive selection for CCR7, leaving out terminally differentiated effector memory CD45RA+ cells. Sequencing used immunoSEQ multiplex PCR; TCRdb keeps in-frame clones, though not all of them. Of more than 2 million clones in the sample, less than 95% were seen once. Sequencing was performed on naive CD8+ T cells sorted from blood. These receptors came from a man aged 18 to 35 in good health.

The chain recombines TRBV5-4 with TRBJ2-7; TRBD1 agrees at 10 bases. The germline CDR1 and CDR2 sequences are SGHNT and YYREEE (reference sequence). This CDR3 is 13 amino acids long. V shed 4 bases, J shed 7 bases, and the junction held 5 bases outside the gene matches. The DNA of the CDR3 is TGTGCCAGCAGCCCATGGACAGGGGGGGAGCAGTACTTC. Translation: CASSPWTGGEQYF. Full variable domain (remainder filled in from reference TRBV5-4 and TRBJ2-7): ETGVTQSPTHLIKTRGQQVTLRCSSQSGHNTVSWYQQALGQGPQFIFQYYREEENGRGNFPPRFSGLQFPNYSSELNVNALELDDSALYLCASSPWTGGEQYFGPGTRLTVT.

The chain links TRBV7-2 to TRBJ2-5, with a weak D call TRBD2 (6 bases). Trimming shortened V by 5 bases and J by 1 base, and 14 bases separated the two germline ends. The V gene's germline CDR1 is SGHTA and CDR2 FQGNSA. This CDR3 comprises 15 residues. Here the CDR3 reads CASSPFGSSQETQYF. In DNA form, the CDR3 reads TGTGCCAGCAGCCCCTTCGGGAGTAGCCAAGAGACCCAGTACTTC.

Of note for this clone: This CDR3 is also generated by other DNA sequences in the sample. This chain links TRBV4-1 with TRBJ1-5; D uncertain. The germline V gene encodes CDR1 MGHRA and CDR2 YSYEKL. Trimming shortened V by 0 bases and J by 0 bases, and 9 bases separated the two germline ends. This CDR3 is 16 amino acids long. The CDR3 DNA reads TGCGCCAGCAGCCAAGATTGGTCGTATAGCAATCAGCCCCAGCATTTT. It encodes CASSQDWSYSNQPQHF.

The chain recombines TRBV30 with TRBJ1-2; D remains ambiguous. Trimming took 5 bases from V and 5 from J, leaving 12 bases between them. Germline V gene lookup returns CDR1 GTSNPN and CDR2 SVGIG (reference sequence). The CDR3 runs to 12 residues. The CDR3 nucleotides are TGTGCCTGGGAGGCGGTCCTTTATGGCTACACCTTC. This gives the protein CAWEAVLYGYTF.

This chain joins TRBV4-1 and TRBJ2-2; D is unclear. CDR1 is MGHRA and CDR2 is YSYEKL in the germline V gene. Trimming took 1 base from V and 2 from J, leaving 8 bases between them. The CDR3 contains 15 residues. The CDR3 here is CASSQASTNTGELFF. The CDR3 DNA follows: TGCGCCAGCAGCCAAGCATCTACAAACACCGGGGAGCTGTTTTTT.

The V call is TRBV10-3, the J call TRBJ1-1; D is perhaps TRBD1 (5 bases). V was clipped by 2 bases and J by 1 base, with 8 bases between them. Germline CDR1 is ENHRY and CDR2 is SYGVKD. The CDR3 runs 14 residues. CDR3 nucleotides: TGTGCCATCAGTGAGGCTACAGGGAACACTGAAGCTTTCTTT. This encodes CAISEATGNTEAFF.